This T cell receptor (beta chain) stems from a study of cytomegalovirus exposure and HLA in healthy donors. Study-level points and caveats: CMV antigen specificity of three CMV-associated chains was confirmed in vitro. There were about 160 TCR beta chains listed as cytomegalovirus-associated.

The CDR3 is made up of 15 amino acids. With 8 bases removed from V and 0 bases from J, the gap between germline ends came to 14 bases. Germline assignment: CDR1 MDHEN and CDR2 SYDVKM. TCRdb keeps only in-frame clones here, not all; method: immunoSEQ multiplex PCR. The table includes more than 55,000 clones, 90% to 96% detected once. This clone was seen once. Antigen: not known. Material: PBMCs. The receptor was derived from a young man in good health and CMV-seronegative. The chain uses TRBV28 and TRBJ2-1; tentative D call: TRBD1 (5 bases). The CDR3 sequence: CASAQETSSYNEQFF. For the CDR3, the DNA is TGTGCCAGCGCACAGGAGACGAGCTCCTACAATGAGCAGTTCTTC.